Listed here is a single T cell receptor (beta chain). The sample is drawn from a study of technical replicates of blood from several donors. The assay was immunoSEQ multiplex PCR, and TCRdb's table has in-frame clones only and misses some. The sample holds tens of thousands of clones, 90% to 95% seen once. Germline V gene data show CDR1 as SNHLY and CDR2 as FYNNEI. This CDR3 contains 12 residues. V lost 7 bases and J 3 bases, leaving 9 bases between the germline ends. The clonotype originates from a human donor in good health. The chain is built from TRBV2 and TRBJ2-5; D is uncertain. Sample: T cells isolated from PBMCs. In DNA form, the CDR3 reads TGTGCCAGCACGTTTCAGAAAGAGACCCAGTACTTC. Its protein product is CASTFQKETQYF.